The TCR beta chain under discussion was sequenced for a study of T cell responses to AZD1222 COVID-19 vaccine. Details on this clone: As yet, its antigen is unknown.

Using immunoSEQ multiplex PCR, the repertoire was profiled, and TCRdb retains in-frame clones only, with some absent. The sample lists approximately 100,000 clones; over 75% were seen once. With V trimmed by 9 bases and J by 3 bases, 10 bases remained unmatched. The CDR3 length is 14 residues. Germline CDR1 reads SGDLS; CDR2 reads YYNGEE. Study-level findings and limits: Reportedly, close to half of spike-specific TCRs are directed against unmutated variant regions.

The chain recombines TRBV9 with TRBJ2-3, with 7 bases fitting TRBD1. The TCR sequence derives from an adult in good health. The sequenced sample was peripheral blood, obtained on day 0 of AZD1222 vaccination. In nucleotides, the CDR3 is TGTGCCAACCGGGCGACAGGGATAACAGATACGCAGTATTTT. Residues: CANRATGITDTQYF.